This record looks at one T cell receptor (beta chain) sequence and its context. Its matching antigen is unknown. This sample was taken from a study of T cell responses to AZD1222 COVID-19 vaccine. Overall study results and limits: The donor cohort was predominantly white British with a female majority, and clonal diversity may have been underestimated.

Profiled with immunoSEQ multiplex PCR; TCRdb holds only in-frame clones, not every one. The table has approximately 120,000 clones, around 92% seen once. This CDR3 region has 16 residues. The J segment lost 2 bases and the V segment lost 2 bases, leaving 7 bases of the junction unmatched. Germline CDR1 reads MNHEY; CDR2 reads SVGAGI. This chain uses TRBV6-5 with TRBJ2-5; 8 nucleotides line up with TRBD1. This clonotype was sampled from an adult in good health. The starting material was peripheral blood, obtained on day 0 of AZD1222 vaccination. CDR3 amino acids: CASSYQPTGAQETQYF. In DNA, the CDR3 is TGTGCCAGCAGTTACCAACCGACAGGGGCGCAAGAGACCCAGTACTTC.